These T cell receptor beta chains were read from a single sample in a study of cytomegalovirus exposure and HLA in healthy donors. The table came from immunoSEQ multiplex PCR; TCRdb's copy has only in-frame clones and leaves some out. Of tens of thousands of clones detected, roughly 94% appear once; the ten largest clones hold more than 0.6%. Sequencing used PBMCs. These receptors were taken from a woman aged 18-29 years in good health and CMV-seronegative. Both conserved end residues are part of each CDR3. The D gene is left open where the match is weak. Expanded clones get a size class; other rows say once, few or many, or leave the size out.

abundance,v_gene,d_gene,j_gene,CDR3nt,CDR3aa
NA,TRBV6-5,TRBD2,TRBJ2-6,TGTGCCAGCAGTTATGGTGGGGGGGGTGGGGCCAACGTCCTGACTTTC,CASSYGGGGGANVLTF
NA,TRBV9,NA,TRBJ2-1,TGTGCCAGCAGCGTGGCCGGGACTCCCAGCCTGGGTGAGCAGTTCTTC,CASSVAGTPSLGEQFF
NA,TRBV7-9,NA,TRBJ2-1,TGTGCCAGCAGCCCCAGGATAAGCTCCTACAATGAGCAGTTCTTC,CASSPRISSYNEQFF
NA,TRBV7-9,NA,TRBJ1-1,TGTGCCAGCAGCTCACCAGGGGATACTGAAGCTTTCTTT,CASSSPGDTEAFF
NA,TRBV5-4,TRBD2,TRBJ2-3,TGTGCCAGCAGCCCGGGGGGACTAGCGGGGGGGCAAGCCACAGATACGCAGTATTTT,CASSPGGLAGGQATDTQYF
NA,TRBV11-3,TRBD2,TRBJ2-1,TGTGCCAGCAGCTTTAGCGGGAGTTCTGAGCAGTTCTTC,CASSFSGSSEQFF
NA,TRBV6-5,NA,TRBJ1-4,TGTGCCAGCAGCCCTCGGACAGCTGAAAAACTGTTTTTT,CASSPRTAEKLFF
NA,TRBV5-1,TRBD2,TRBJ2-5,TGCGCCAGCAGCCACGGACTAGGAGAGACCCAGTACTTC,CASSHGLGETQYF
NA,TRBV6-5,NA,TRBJ2-1,TGTGCCAGCAGTTACCTCAGGGACAATGAGCAGTTCTTC,CASSYLRDNEQFF
once,TRBV10-3,TRBD1,TRBJ1-1,TGTGCCATCACGGACTTCGACAGGGACGAAGCTTTCTTT,CAITDFDRDEAFF
NA,TRBV5-1,NA,TRBJ1-1,TGCGCCAGCAGCTTGTTACAGGCCTCAGGAACTGAAGCTTTCTTT,CASSLLQASGTEAFF
NA,TRBV5-4,TRBD2,TRBJ2-1,TGTGCCAGCAGCTTGGAAGCGGGGGTGAACTACAATGAGCAGTTCTTC,CASSLEAGVNYNEQFF
NA,TRBV29-1,TRBD1,TRBJ2-3,TGCAGCGGCCAGTACAGGGGGTTGCGCACAGATACGCAGTATTTT,CSGQYRGLRTDTQYF
NA,TRBV5-1,TRBD2,TRBJ2-7,TGCGCCAGCAGCGGGACTAGCGGGCGGGAGAAGTCCTACGAGCAGTACTTC,CASSGTSGREKSYEQYF
NA,TRBV4-3,TRBD2,TRBJ2-1,TGCGCCAGCAGCCAAGAAAGCAGCGGGAGGTATAGCTCCTACAATGAGCAGTTCTTC,CASSQESSGRYSSYNEQFF
NA,TRBV18,TRBD1,TRBJ1-1,TGTGCCAGCTCACCACCGACAGGGATGAACACTGAAGCTTTCTTT,CASSPPTGMNTEAFF
NA,TRBV7-2,TRBD1,TRBJ1-2,TGTGCCAGCAGCTTGCGACAGGGAGGTAACTATGGCTACACCTTC,CASSLRQGGNYGYTF
NA,TRBV27,TRBD1,TRBJ1-1,TGTGCCAGCAGTTTATATACAGGGGGCTCCGTTGAAGCTTTCTTT,CASSLYTGGSVEAFF
NA,TRBV6-5,TRBD2,TRBJ2-7,TGTGCCAGCAGTTACTCAGGACTAGCCGCCTACGAGCAGTACTTC,CASSYSGLAAYEQYF
NA,TRBV4-3,NA,TRBJ1-2,TGCGCCAGCAGCCATGGCCAAGGGGGGGACAACTATGGCTACACCTTC,CASSHGQGGDNYGYTF
NA,TRBV29-1,NA,TRBJ1-3,TGCAGCGCCGAAGGGACTACAGGTATCTCTGGAAACACCATATATTTT,CSAEGTTGISGNTIYF
NA,TRBV18,TRBD2,TRBJ2-3,TGTGCCAGCTCGCCGGGACTAGCGGGCACAGATACGCAGTATTTT,CASSPGLAGTDTQYF
NA,TRBV6-1,TRBD2,TRBJ2-7,TGTGCCAGCAGTGAAACGACTAGCGCCTCCTACGAGCAGTACTTC,CASSETTSASYEQYF
NA,TRBV29-1,TRBD1,TRBJ1-2,TGCAGCGTTGAAGATAGAATGTGGGACAGGGGGGAGAATGGCTACACCTTC,CSVEDRMWDRGENGYTF
NA,TRBV6-5,NA,TRBJ2-3,TGTGCCAGCAGTTACCGGAGGGCAGATACGCAGTATTTT,CASSYRRADTQYF
few,TRBV4-2,TRBD2,TRBJ2-7,TGTGCCAGCAGCCAAGAGGGCGGGACTAGCGGCTACGAGCAGTACTTC,CASSQEGGTSGYEQYF
NA,TRBV7-9,TRBD1,TRBJ1-2,TGTGCCAGCAGCTACGACGAGGGGGCGGGCGGCTACACCTTC,CASSYDEGAGGYTF
NA,TRBV27,NA,TRBJ2-1,TGTGCCAGCAGTTCGGCAACCGGGTCCTACCACAATGAGCAGTTCTTC,CASSSATGSYHNEQFF
NA,TRBV6-5,NA,TRBJ2-3,TGTGCCAGCAGTTACTCCGGAGAAACAGATACGCAGTATTTT,CASSYSGETDTQYF
NA,TRBV7-9,NA,TRBJ2-2,TGTGCCAGCACCCCAACTTTGAACACCGGGGAGCTGTTTTTT,CASTPTLNTGELFF
NA,TRBV9,TRBD2,TRBJ2-3,TGTGCCAGCAGCGTGGGACTAGGACTTAATACGCAGTATTTT,CASSVGLGLNTQYF